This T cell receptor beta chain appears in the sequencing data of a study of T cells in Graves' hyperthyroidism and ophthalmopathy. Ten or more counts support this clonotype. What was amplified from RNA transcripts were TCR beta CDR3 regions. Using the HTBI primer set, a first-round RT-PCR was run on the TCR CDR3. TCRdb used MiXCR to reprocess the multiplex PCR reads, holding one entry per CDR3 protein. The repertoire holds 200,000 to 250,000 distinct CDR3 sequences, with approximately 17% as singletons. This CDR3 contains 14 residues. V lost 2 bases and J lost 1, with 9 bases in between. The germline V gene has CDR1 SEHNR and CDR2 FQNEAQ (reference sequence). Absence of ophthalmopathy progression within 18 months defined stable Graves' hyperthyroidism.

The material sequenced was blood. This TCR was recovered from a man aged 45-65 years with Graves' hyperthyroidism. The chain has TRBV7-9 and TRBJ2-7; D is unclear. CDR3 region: CASSLRADSYEQYF. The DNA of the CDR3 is TGTGCCAGCAGCTTAAGGGCGGATTCCTACGAGCAGTACTTC. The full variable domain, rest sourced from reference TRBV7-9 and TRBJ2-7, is DTGVSQNPRHKITKRGQNVTFRCDPISEHNRLYWYRQTLGQGPEFLTYFQNEAQLEKSRLLSDRFSAERPKGSFSTLEIQRTEQGDSAMYLCASSLRADSYEQYFGPGTRLTVT.